This TCR beta chain was found in a study of tumor and adjacent non-tumor tissue in lung cancer. Study-wide background: Patients were aged 31 to 76, around ten men and 4 to 6 women, stage I to III. On average, productive TCRbeta reads reached about 4.4 million per sample. Study findings and constraints: In normal lung, the top 100 clones were significantly more dominant than in tumor.

TCRbeta libraries were built with three rounds of nested PCR, modified from ARM-PCR. In TCRdb, the multiplex PCR reads were re-called with MiXCR into one record per CDR3 protein. The data hold more than 75,000 distinct CDR3 sequences, with approximately 68% observed a single time. The template was RNA from unsorted bulk tissue. Trimming took off 7 bases at V and 0 bases at J, with 11 bases between the two ends. This CDR3 spans 14 amino acids. Germline CDR1 reads MDHEN; CDR2 reads SYDVKM. This clonotype was detected ten times or more. No antigen is known for it. The clonotype was recovered from a woman in her seventies with non-small cell lung cancer. The sequencing input was lung tumor tissue. The chain carries TRBV28 and TRBJ2-3; tentative D call: TRBD2 (6 bases). The chain's CDR3 is CASTWGTSTDTQYF. As DNA, the CDR3 is TGTGCCAGCACCTGGGGGACTAGCACAGATACGCAGTATTTT.